The T cell receptor beta chain under discussion was sequenced for a study of CD8+ T cells in alopecia areata. Trimming left V 6 bases short and J 5 bases short, with 17 bases between. The CDR3 covers 14 residues. The germline V gene encodes CDR1 SGHVS and CDR2 FNYEAQ. Sequencing used cDNA as its template, made by extracting RNA and reverse transcribing it. Sequencing was performed with immunoSEQ multiplex PCR; in TCRdb, only in-frame clones are kept and a portion is missing. The sample includes some 180,000 clones, approximately 50% of them seen just once. Treatment described: oral pan-JAK inhibitor, 5-10 mg twice daily.

This sample comprised CD8+ T cells sorted from blood, obtained at approximately week 52, from a patient treated with tofacitinib. The chain employs TRBV7-6 and TRBJ2-7; D may be TRBD1 (5 bases). This clonotype originated in a human donor with alopecia areata. CDR3 loop: CASSEEGARNEQYF. CDR3 coding DNA: TGTGCCAGCAGTGAGGAAGGGGCTCGGAACGAGCAGTACTTC.